Sequencing of this T cell receptor (beta chain) was carried out in a study of blood T cell repertoires in COVID-19 (dated by TCRdb to the early 2020s). Concerning the study at large: Samples from collaborators originated in the United States, Italy and Spain and spanned both the acute and convalescent phases of COVID-19. The repertoires were released in a freely available public database intended as a resource for research on the immune response to SARS-CoV-2. Samples came from the ongoing ImmuneRACE study (first 160 participants) plus 1,254 subjects from 6 global collaborators. Nearly every sample came with metadata listing a de-identified subject ID, COVID-19 status, age in years and sex. Deeply sampled blood TCRbeta repertoires from subjects exposed to, actively infected with, or recovered from COVID-19 were included in the dataset. Where available, HLA class I and class II types were obtained from metadata supplied by the sample provider rather than from assay-based typing. The material from the prospective study consisted of cDNA or gDNA derived from T cells, B-cell-depleted T cells, or PBMCs. On the study overall, not on this receptor specifically: The amount of clinical and demographic metadata varied by source and participant and was provided uncurated.

Participants in the prospective study were aged roughly 18 to 89 years, lived in some 24 United States geographic areas, and enrolled through a virtual design. To assign participants to cohorts, the prospective study relied on clinical history that participants themselves reported in a screening survey and a study questionnaire. Mobile phlebotomists in the prospective study collected whole blood, serum and a nasopharyngeal or oropharyngeal swab from every participant. Additional blood draws and questionnaires over an approximately 2-month period could optionally be provided by prospective study participants. Before DNA extraction, prospective study blood samples were shipped either frozen or at room temperature. Relative to germline, V is 1 base shorter and J is 2 bases shorter, with 11 bases between their ends. The germline V gene supplies CDR1 MGHRA and CDR2 YSYEKL. The CDR3 holds 15 amino acids from the cysteine to the phenylalanine. This entry keeps only the CDR3 DNA: 45 bases, framed from base 1.

TCRbeta CDR3 regions were amplified from genomic DNA by means of the immunoSEQ Assay, a bias-controlled multiplex PCR. As for the authors' bioinformatics: The number of nucleated cells in each sample was estimated from the amplification of reference gene primers within the assay. To quantify the absolute abundance of each unique TCRbeta CDR3 rearrangement, sequence reads were collapsed and filtered. For each sample, productive Simpson clonality was calculated by taking the square root of Simpson's diversity index across productive rearrangements. The table comes from immuneACCESS by way of TCRdb, which keeps in-frame sequences with V and J called. Part of the clones is missing from these tables; in studies checked, under half for an unresolved V gene and the rest for unknown reasons. That table is the source of V, J and clone size, and D and trimming were worked out from the DNA. The sample table holds about 440,000 clones, of which nearly 90% were seen once. The ten largest account for roughly 1.9% of the sample.

Turning to this clone: What antigen it recognizes has not been identified. No much larger clonotype is one base removed from it; base qualities were not supplied.

Recombination connected TRBV4-1 to TRBJ2-5; the D gene lacks a confident call. Sequencing used PBMCs or T cells enriched from blood (not recorded which). The sequence was obtained from a woman in her late teens or twenties with acute COVID-19. The CDR3 protein: CASSQVVRHQETQYF. The DNA reads TGCGCCAGCAGCCAAGTCGTTCGACATCAAGAGACCCAGTACTTC.